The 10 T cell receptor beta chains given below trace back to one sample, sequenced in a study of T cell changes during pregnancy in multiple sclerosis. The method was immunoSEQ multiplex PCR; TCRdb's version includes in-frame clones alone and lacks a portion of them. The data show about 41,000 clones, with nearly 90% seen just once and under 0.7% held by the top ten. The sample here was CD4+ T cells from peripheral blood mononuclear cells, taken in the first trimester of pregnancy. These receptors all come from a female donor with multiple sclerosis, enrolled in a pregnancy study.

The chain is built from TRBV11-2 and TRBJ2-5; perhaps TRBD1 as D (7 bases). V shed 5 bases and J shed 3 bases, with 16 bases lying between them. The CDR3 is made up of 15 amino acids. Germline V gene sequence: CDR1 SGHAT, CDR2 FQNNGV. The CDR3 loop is CASSTGVAVKETQYF. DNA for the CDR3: TGTGCCAGCAGCACAGGGGTAGCGGTAAAAGAGACCCAGTACTTC. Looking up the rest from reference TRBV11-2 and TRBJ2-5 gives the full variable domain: EAGVAQSPRYKIIEKRQSVAFWCNPISGHATLYWYQQILGQGPKLLIQFQNNGVVDDSQLPKDRFSAERLKGVDSTLKIQPAKLEDSAVYLCASSTGVAVKETQYFGPGTRLLVL.

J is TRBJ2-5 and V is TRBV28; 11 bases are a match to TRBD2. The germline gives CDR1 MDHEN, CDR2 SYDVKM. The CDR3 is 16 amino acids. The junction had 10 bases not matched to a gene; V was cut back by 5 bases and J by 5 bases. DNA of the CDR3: TGTGCCAGCAGTACTGCAATGGGACTAGCGGAGGAGACCCAGTACTTC. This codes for CASSTAMGLAEETQYF. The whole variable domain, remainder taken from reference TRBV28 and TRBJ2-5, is DVKVTQSSRYLVKRTGEKVFLECVQDMDHENMFWYRQDPGLGLRLIYFSYDVKMKEKGDIPEGYSVSREKKERFSLILESASTNQTSMYLCASSTAMGLAEETQYFGPGTRLLVL.

CDR3 bases: TGTGCCAGCAGCTCAGCCCCAGGGGGCGCTAATGAAGCTTTCTTT. It specifies CASSSAPGGANEAFF. The chain combines TRBV7-9 with TRBJ1-1; TRBD1 matches 8 bases. The CDR3 contains 15 residues. Per the germline V gene, CDR1 is SEHNR and CDR2 is FQNEAQ (reference sequence). V shed 4 bases, J shed 7 bases, and the junction held 11 bases outside the gene matches.

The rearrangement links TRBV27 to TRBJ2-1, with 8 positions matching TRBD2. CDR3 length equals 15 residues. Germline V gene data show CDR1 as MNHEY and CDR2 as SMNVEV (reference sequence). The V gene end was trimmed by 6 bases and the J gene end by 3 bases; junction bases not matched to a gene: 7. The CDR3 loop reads CASRTFSGVYNEQFF. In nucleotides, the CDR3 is TGTGCCAGCAGGACCTTTAGCGGGGTCTACAATGAGCAGTTCTTC.

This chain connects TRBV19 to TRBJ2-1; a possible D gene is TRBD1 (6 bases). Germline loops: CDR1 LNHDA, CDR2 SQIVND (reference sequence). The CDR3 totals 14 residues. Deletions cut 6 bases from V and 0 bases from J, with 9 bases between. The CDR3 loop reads CASSMTGSYNEQFF. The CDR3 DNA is TGTGCCAGTAGCATGACAGGCTCCTACAATGAGCAGTTCTTC.

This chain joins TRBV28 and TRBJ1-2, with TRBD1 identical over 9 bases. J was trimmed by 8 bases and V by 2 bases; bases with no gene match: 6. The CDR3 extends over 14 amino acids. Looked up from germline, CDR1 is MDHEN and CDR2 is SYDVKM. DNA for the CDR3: TGTGCCAGCAGTTTAGACAGGGGGGTTACGGGCTACACCTTC. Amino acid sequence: CASSLDRGVTGYTF.

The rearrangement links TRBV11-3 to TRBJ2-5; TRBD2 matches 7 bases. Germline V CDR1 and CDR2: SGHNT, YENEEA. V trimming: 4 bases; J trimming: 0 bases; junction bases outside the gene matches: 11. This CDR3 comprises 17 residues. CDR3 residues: CASSSTTWRENQETQYF. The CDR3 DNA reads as TGTGCCAGCAGCTCTACTACTTGGCGGGAGAACCAAGAGACCCAGTACTTC.

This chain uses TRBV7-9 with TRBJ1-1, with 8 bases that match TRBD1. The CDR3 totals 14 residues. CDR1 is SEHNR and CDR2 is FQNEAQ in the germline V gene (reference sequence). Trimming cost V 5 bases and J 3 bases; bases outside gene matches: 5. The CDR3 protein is CASSRTGQDTEAFF. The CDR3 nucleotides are TGTGCCAGCAGCCGGACAGGGCAGGACACTGAAGCTTTCTTT.

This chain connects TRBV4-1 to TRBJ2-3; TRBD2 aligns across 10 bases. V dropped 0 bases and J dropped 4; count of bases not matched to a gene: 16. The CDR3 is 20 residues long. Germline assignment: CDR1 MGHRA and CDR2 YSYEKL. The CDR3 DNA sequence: TGCGCCAGCAGCCAAGATTGGGGGAGCGGGAGGGCCGGGTTAGCAGATACGCAGTATTTT. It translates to CASSQDWGSGRAGLADTQYF.

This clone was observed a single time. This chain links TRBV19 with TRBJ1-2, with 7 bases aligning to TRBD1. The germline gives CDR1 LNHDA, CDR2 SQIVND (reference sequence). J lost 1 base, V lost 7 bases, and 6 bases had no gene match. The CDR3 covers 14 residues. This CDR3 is CASTSDRINYGYTF. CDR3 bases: TGTGCCAGTACCTCGGACAGGATTAACTATGGCTACACCTTC.